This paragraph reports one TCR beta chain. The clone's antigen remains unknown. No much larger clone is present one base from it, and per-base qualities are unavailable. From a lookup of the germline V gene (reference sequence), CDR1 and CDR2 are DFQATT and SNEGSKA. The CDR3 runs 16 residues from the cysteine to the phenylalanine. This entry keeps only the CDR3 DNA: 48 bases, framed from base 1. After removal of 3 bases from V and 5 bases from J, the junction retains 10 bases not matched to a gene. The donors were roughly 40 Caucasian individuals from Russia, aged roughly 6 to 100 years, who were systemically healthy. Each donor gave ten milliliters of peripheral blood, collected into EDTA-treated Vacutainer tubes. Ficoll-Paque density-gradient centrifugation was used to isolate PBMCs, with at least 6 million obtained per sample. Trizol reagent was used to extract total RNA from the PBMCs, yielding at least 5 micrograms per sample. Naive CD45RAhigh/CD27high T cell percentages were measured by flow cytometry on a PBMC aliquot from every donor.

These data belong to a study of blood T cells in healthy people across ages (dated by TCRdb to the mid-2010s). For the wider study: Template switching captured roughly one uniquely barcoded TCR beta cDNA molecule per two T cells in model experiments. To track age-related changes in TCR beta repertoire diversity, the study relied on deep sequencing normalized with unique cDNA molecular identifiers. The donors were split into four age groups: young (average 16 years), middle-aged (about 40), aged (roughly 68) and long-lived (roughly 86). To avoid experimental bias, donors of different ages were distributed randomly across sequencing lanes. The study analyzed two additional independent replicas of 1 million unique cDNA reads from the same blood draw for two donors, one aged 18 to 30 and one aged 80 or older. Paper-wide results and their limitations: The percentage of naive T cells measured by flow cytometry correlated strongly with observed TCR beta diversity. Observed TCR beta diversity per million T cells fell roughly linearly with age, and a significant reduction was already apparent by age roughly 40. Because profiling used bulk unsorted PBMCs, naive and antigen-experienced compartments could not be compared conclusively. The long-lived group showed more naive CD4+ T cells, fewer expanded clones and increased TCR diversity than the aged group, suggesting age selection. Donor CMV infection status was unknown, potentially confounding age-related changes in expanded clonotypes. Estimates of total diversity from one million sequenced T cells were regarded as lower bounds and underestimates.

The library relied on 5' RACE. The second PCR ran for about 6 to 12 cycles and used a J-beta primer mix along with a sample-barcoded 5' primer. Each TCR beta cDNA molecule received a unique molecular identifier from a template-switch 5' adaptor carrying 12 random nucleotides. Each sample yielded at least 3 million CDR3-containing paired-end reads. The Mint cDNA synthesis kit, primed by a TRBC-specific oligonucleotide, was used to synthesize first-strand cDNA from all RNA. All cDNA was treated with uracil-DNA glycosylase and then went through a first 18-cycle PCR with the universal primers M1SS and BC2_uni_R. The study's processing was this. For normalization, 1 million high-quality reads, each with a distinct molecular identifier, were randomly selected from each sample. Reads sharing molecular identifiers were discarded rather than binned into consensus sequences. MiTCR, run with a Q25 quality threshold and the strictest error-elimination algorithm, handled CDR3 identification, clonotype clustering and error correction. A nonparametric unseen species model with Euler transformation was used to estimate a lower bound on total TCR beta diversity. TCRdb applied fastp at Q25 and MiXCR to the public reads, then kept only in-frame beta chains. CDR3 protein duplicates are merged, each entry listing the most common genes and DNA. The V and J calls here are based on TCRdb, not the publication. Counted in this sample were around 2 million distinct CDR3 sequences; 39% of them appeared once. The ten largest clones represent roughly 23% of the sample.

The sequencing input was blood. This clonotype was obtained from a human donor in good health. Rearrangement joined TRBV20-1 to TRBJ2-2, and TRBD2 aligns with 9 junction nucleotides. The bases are TGCAGTGCTAGTTCAGGCGGGGGGGCGAGAACCGGGGAGCTGTTTTTT. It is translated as CSASSGGGARTGELFF.